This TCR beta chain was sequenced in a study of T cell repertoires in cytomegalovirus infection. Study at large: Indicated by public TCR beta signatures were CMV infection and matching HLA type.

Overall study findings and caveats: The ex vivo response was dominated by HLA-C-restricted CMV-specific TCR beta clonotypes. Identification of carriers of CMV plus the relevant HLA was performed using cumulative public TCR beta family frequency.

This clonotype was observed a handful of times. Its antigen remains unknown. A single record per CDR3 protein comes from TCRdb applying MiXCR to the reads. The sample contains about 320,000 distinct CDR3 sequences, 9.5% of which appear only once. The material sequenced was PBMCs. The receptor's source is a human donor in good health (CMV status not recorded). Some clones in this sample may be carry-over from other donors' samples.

The CDR3 DNA follows: TGTGCCAGCAGCATCAGGACAGGCCCGTACACCGGGGAGCTGTTTTTT. Translation: CASSIRTGPYTGELFF. The chain uses TRBV11-2 and TRBJ2-2; 7 bases agree with TRBD1. From germline, CDR1 is SGHAT and CDR2 FQNNGV. The CDR3 contains 16 residues. V shed 5 bases and J 3 bases; nucleotides not matched to a gene: 9.